The TCR beta chain under discussion was sequenced for a study of T cell responses to AZD1222 COVID-19 vaccine. Study results and limitations: Dominant at 160-218 and 743-854, vaccine-associated CD4 TCRs also spanned spike. Baseline seropositives among AZD1222 recipients totaled only six. The reported proportion of spike-specific TCRs targeting unmutated variant regions was nearly half.

The CDR3 contains 14 residues. Germline CDR1 and CDR2: MNHEY and SMNVEV (reference sequence). Trimming pared 4 bases from V and 1 base from J, leaving 10 bases between. Note on this clone: Its specificity is not known.

The assay was immunoSEQ multiplex PCR, and TCRdb's table has in-frame clones only and misses some. Altogether approximately 180,000 clones are present, about 87% being singletons, with the ten largest covering roughly 4%. The chain carries TRBV27 and TRBJ1-1; possibly TRBD1 for D (5 bases). This material consisted of peripheral blood, taken 28 days after the second dose of the MenACWY control vaccine. The sequence was obtained from an adult who received the MenACWY meningococcal vaccine as a control. In nucleotides, the CDR3 is TGTGCCAGCAGTTCGTGGGGGAGGAACACTGAAGCTTTCTTT. It is translated as CASSSWGRNTEAFF.